The 24 T cell receptor beta chains presented below share a single source sample, sequenced in a study of T cell responses to AZD1222 COVID-19 vaccine. This table comes from immunoSEQ multiplex PCR, and its TCRdb copy is limited to in-frame clones, with some not included. The data contain 100,000 to 150,000 clones, 86% of them singletons. Sample: peripheral blood, taken on day 0 of AZD1222 vaccination. All receptors come from an adult in good health.

The V gene is TRBV19, the J gene TRBJ2-1, with D hard to call. The CDR3 contains 13 residues. The germline CDR1 and CDR2 sequences are LNHDA and SQIVND (reference sequence). The V end lost 3 bases, the J end lost 9 bases, and 12 bases lay between the germline ends. The CDR3: CASSISLGGEQFF. CDR3 DNA sequence: TGTGCCAGTAGTATCAGCCTAGGCGGTGAGCAGTTCTTC.

The rearrangement uses TRBV5-1 and TRBJ1-2, with 8 bases matching TRBD1. V trimming: 4 bases; J trimming: 6 bases; junction bases outside the gene matches: 2. The CDR3 length is 12 residues. In germline, CDR1 is SGHRS, CDR2 YFSETQ. CDR3 region: CASSGTGDGYTF. The CDR3 bases are TGCGCCAGCAGCGGGACAGGAGATGGCTACACCTTC.

The chain is built from TRBV29-1 and TRBJ2-1; D may be TRBD2 (6 bases). V lost 7 bases and J 6 bases, leaving 13 bases between the germline ends. The CDR3 totals 12 residues. CDR1 SQVTM and CDR2 ANQGSEA come from the germline V gene. CDR3 residues: CSAGTQGNEQFF. DNA of the CDR3: TGCAGCGCCGGGACTCAGGGCAATGAGCAGTTCTTC.

The DNA of the CDR3 is TGTGCCAGCAGTTCCCCTGACAGGGTTGAAGCTTTCTTT. Translated, it gives CASSSPDRVEAFF. The chain combines TRBV28 with TRBJ1-1, with 7 nucleotides matching TRBD1. The trim removed 4 bases at V and 7 bases at J, leaving 6 bases unmatched. This CDR3 has 13 residues. Germline V gives CDR1 MDHEN, CDR2 SYDVKM.

This chain uses TRBV2 with TRBJ1-5, with 10 nucleotides matching TRBD1. The germline V gene encodes CDR1 SNHLY and CDR2 FYNNEI. This CDR3 region has 16 residues. V dropped 6 bases and J dropped 1; count of bases not matched to a gene: 6. CDR3 region: CASRGTGVRSNQPQHF. The CDR3, as DNA: TGTGCCAGCAGGGGGACAGGGGTAAGGAGCAATCAGCCCCAGCATTTT.

V and J are TRBV7-2 and TRBJ1-3, with D perhaps TRBD1 (6 bases). CDR1 is SGHTA and CDR2 is FQGNSA in the germline V gene. The V and J ends lost 3 bases and 0 bases respectively, with 12 bases between them. The CDR3 is made up of 16 amino acids. CDR3 nucleotide sequence: TGTGCCAGCAGCTTCAGGGGCCAAAGCTCTGGAAACACCATATATTTT. Its translation is CASSFRGQSSGNTIYF.

V gene TRBV11-1 combines with J gene TRBJ2-7; 10 bases line up with TRBD2. CDR3 length equals 16 residues. In germline, CDR1 is SGHAT, CDR2 FQDESV (reference sequence). J lost 1 base, V lost 3 bases, and 6 bases had no gene match. The CDR3 reads CASSFRPSGGSYEQYF. CDR3 sequence (DNA): TGTGCCAGCAGCTTCCGCCCTAGCGGGGGTTCCTACGAGCAGTACTTC.

This rearrangement joins TRBV5-5 to TRBJ2-3; the D gene could be TRBD1 or TRBD2 (5 bases each). Germline CDR1 is SGHKS and CDR2 is YYEKEE (reference sequence). Trimming pared 4 bases from V and 3 bases from J, leaving 12 bases between. The CDR3 totals 14 residues. The CDR3: CASSTPWGTDTQYF. CDR3 bases: TGTGCCAGCAGCACGCCATGGGGGACAGATACGCAGTATTTT.

The chain recombines TRBV7-2 with TRBJ1-2; tentatively, D is TRBD1 (6 bases). The CDR3 spans 14 residues. Trimming left V 2 bases short and J 0 bases short, with 7 bases between. Looked up from germline, CDR1 is SGHTA and CDR2 is FQGNSA. CDR3 bases: TGTGCCAGCAGCTTAAGGGGGACTAACTATGGCTACACCTTC. This codes for CASSLRGTNYGYTF. The complete variable domain, with remaining parts taken from reference TRBV7-2 and TRBJ1-2, reads GAGVSQSPSNKVTEKGKDVELRCDPISGHTALYWYRQSLGQGLEFLIYFQGNSAPDKSGLPSDRFSAERTGGSVSTLTIQRTQQEDSAVYLCASSLRGTNYGYTFGSGTRLTVV.

This clone was observed many times. The rearrangement uses TRBV6-5 and TRBJ1-6, with D hard to call. Trimming left V 4 bases short and J 6 bases short, with 7 bases between. CDR1 and CDR2 from the germline V gene are MNHEY and SVGAGI. This CDR3 contains 13 residues. CDR3 loop: CASSSGTNSPLHF. The CDR3 nucleotides read TGTGCCAGCAGTTCGGGCACTAATTCACCCCTCCACTTT.

This clone was counted once. Other DNA sequences from this sample encode an identical CDR3 as well. The chain carries TRBV12-3 or TRBV12-4 and TRBJ1-1; no clear D. V lost 5 bases and J 3 bases, leaving 7 bases between the germline ends. The CDR3 has 12 amino acids. The CDR3 coding sequence is TGTGCCAGCAGTCTGGGGTACACTGAAGCTTTCTTT. Its protein product is CASSLGYTEAFF.

This chain joins TRBV18 and TRBJ2-5; a weak D match, TRBD2 (6 bases). Trimming left V 6 bases short and J 5 bases short, with 16 bases between. CDR1 is KGHSH and CDR2 is LQKENI in the germline V gene. The CDR3 has 14 residues. The CDR3 reads CASSLEGGAETQYF. The CDR3 DNA follows: TGTGCCAGCTCGCTTGAAGGCGGGGCGGAGACCCAGTACTTC.

The chain recombines TRBV29-1 with TRBJ1-1, with D possibly being TRBD1 (6 bases). This CDR3 is built from 13 residues. Trimming pared 6 bases from V and 3 bases from J, leaving 14 bases between. Germline V gives CDR1 SQVTM, CDR2 ANQGSEA. The CDR3, as DNA: TGCAGCGTCGCGGACAGTAGAGACACTGAAGCTTTCTTT. Its translation is CSVADSRDTEAFF.

V is TRBV9 and J is TRBJ1-3; D gene ambiguous. The CDR3 totals 11 residues. Germline V gives CDR1 SGDLS, CDR2 YYNGEE. V was shortened by 3 bases and J by 5 bases, with 3 bases between the two germline ends. In nucleotides, the CDR3 is TGTGCCAGCAGCGACAGAAACACCATATATTTT. Translating gives CASSDRNTIYF. The variable domain in full, with the rest retrieved from reference TRBV9 and TRBJ1-3, is DSGVTQTPKHLITATGQRVTLRCSPRSGDLSVYWYQQSLDQGLQFLIQYYNGEERAKGNILERFSAQQFPDLHSELNLSSLELGDSALYFCASSDRNTIYFGEGSWLTVV.

The J gene is TRBJ2-1, the V gene TRBV7-9; 10 positions match TRBD2. CDR1 and CDR2 from the germline V gene are SEHNR and FQNEAQ (reference sequence). The CDR3 consists of 18 residues. The J segment lost 0 bases and the V segment lost 2 bases, leaving 7 bases of the junction unmatched. CDR3 nucleotide sequence: TGTGCCAGCAGCTTACCCTTAGCGGGGGGCTCCTCCTACAATGAGCAGTTCTTC. This codes for CASSLPLAGGSSYNEQFF.

V gene TRBV5-1 combines with J gene TRBJ2-5, with 8 bases identical to TRBD1. This CDR3 is 14 amino acids long. V lost 4 bases and J lost 5; bases outside the gene matches: 7. The germline gives CDR1 SGHRS, CDR2 YFSETQ. CDR3 in amino acids: CASSEDRVMETQYF. DNA for the CDR3: TGCGCCAGCAGCGAGGACAGGGTAATGGAGACCCAGTACTTC. The full variable domain, completed using reference TRBV5-1 and TRBJ2-5, is KAGVTQTPRYLIKTRGQQVTLSCSPISGHRSVSWYQQTPGQGLQFLFEYFSETQRNKGNFPGRFSGRQFSNSRSEMNVSTLELGDSALYLCASSEDRVMETQYFGPGTRLLVL.

Comments on this clone: The junction does not match germline at one end; this may be a read error. CDR3 sequence (DNA): TGTGCTAGCAGCTTAGGACAGGTCACCGGAGATACGCAGTATTTT. It translates to CASSLGQVTGDTQYF. The gene calls are TRBV7-7 and TRBJ2-3; 7 nucleotides align to TRBD1. Germline V gene sequence: CDR1 SSHAT, CDR2 FNYEAQ (reference sequence). This CDR3 is built from 15 residues.

This clone was counted once. The chain uses TRBV28 and TRBJ2-2; weak D call: TRBD2 (7 bases). Germline V lookup: CDR1 MDHEN, CDR2 SYDVKM. This CDR3 is 16 amino acids long. With 8 bases removed from V and 6 bases from J, the gap between germline ends came to 22 bases. The CDR3 coding sequence is TGTGCCAGCCAACCCGGGGGGCGAGGACACGCCGGGGAGCTGTTTTTT. As protein: CASQPGGRGHAGELFF.

This clone was found once. The genes are TRBV24-1 and TRBJ1-1, with D hard to call. The CDR3 sequence is 11 residues long. Germline-derived CDR1 and CDR2 are KGHDR and SFDVKD. V was shortened by 12 bases and J by 7 bases, with 14 bases between the two germline ends. The CDR3 spells CAPPRSGEAFF. DNA of the CDR3: TGTGCCCCCCCGAGGTCGGGTGAAGCTTTCTTT.

The rearrangement joins TRBV5-1 to TRBJ2-7; 7 bases match TRBD1. J was trimmed by 3 bases and V by 4 bases; bases with no gene match: 7. The germline gives CDR1 SGHRS, CDR2 YFSETQ. This CDR3 has 14 residues. The CDR3 nucleotides read TGCGCCAGCAGCAGAGACAGGGCTAACTACGAGCAGTACTTC. Translation gives CASSRDRANYEQYF.

The chain employs TRBV5-1 and TRBJ1-1; D call uncertain. This CDR3 is built from 11 residues. Looked up from germline, CDR1 is SGHRS and CDR2 is YFSETQ. V was trimmed by 5 bases and J by 8 bases, leaving 10 bases between them. The CDR3 nucleotides are TGCGCCAGCAGGCTCGAGGGAGAAGCTTTCTTT. It translates to CASRLEGEAFF.

The gene calls are TRBV6-5 and TRBJ1-2, with a weak D call TRBD1 (5 bases). Germline V gene sequence: CDR1 MNHEY, CDR2 SVGAGI. CDR3 length: 14 residues. Trimming stripped 5 bases from V and 4 bases from J, with 14 bases between. CDR3 in amino acids: CASSPTSRGYGYTF. The CDR3 region has the DNA TGTGCCAGCAGTCCCACAAGTAGGGGCTATGGCTACACCTTC.

This rearrangement joins TRBV3-1 (or the pseudogene TRBV3-2) to TRBJ1-5; weak D call: TRBD1 (6 bases). The CDR3 spans 15 residues. The germline gives CDR1 LGHDT, CDR2 YNNKEL (reference sequence). The V gene lost 0 bases and the J gene lost 6 bases, with 12 bases spanning the gap. The CDR3: CASSQDLTGSQPQHF. The CDR3 region has the DNA TGTGCCAGCAGCCAAGATTTAACAGGGTCTCAGCCCCAGCATTTT.

The chain has TRBV29-1 and TRBJ1-1; 7 bases are a match to TRBD1. This CDR3 is 12 amino acids long. Germline CDR1 SQVTM, CDR2 ANQGSEA. The trim removed 5 bases at V and 2 bases at J, leaving 2 bases unmatched. The chain's CDR3 is CSVRTGNTEAFF. The CDR3 DNA reads as TGCAGCGTTCGGACAGGTAACACTGAAGCTTTCTTT.